The 31 T cell receptor beta chains listed next were all sequenced from one sample in a study of human T cells and chemical hapten exposure. TCRdb used MiXCR to reprocess the 5' RACE reads, holding one entry per CDR3 protein. The sample has tens of thousands of distinct CDR3 sequences; 7% to 8% are singletons. Unfractionated whole blood yielded total RNA. Every receptor here comes from a male donor in good health.

This clonotype was seen more than once but under ten times. This chain uses TRBV10-3 with TRBJ2-4, with TRBD1 matching 8 bases. This CDR3 region has 17 residues. CDR1 is ENHRY, CDR2 SYGVKD, per germline. V shed 0 bases and J 2 bases; nucleotides not matched to a gene: 6. CDR3 residues: CAISESRGQGTKNIQYF. CDR3 coding DNA: TGTGCCATCAGTGAGTCCAGGGGGCAGGGGACCAAAAACATTCAGTACTTC.

This clonotype was observed a handful of times. This sequence joins TRBV6-1 and TRBJ2-3; D not resolved. This CDR3 region has 18 residues. V shed 2 bases and J shed 0 bases, with 18 bases lying between them. Germline V gene lookup returns CDR1 MNHNS and CDR2 SASEGT. The CDR3 DNA reads as TGTGCCAGCAGTGAACGGTACAGTTCCCTCTCTAGCACAGATACGCAGTATTTT. Translating gives CASSERYSSLSSTDTQYF.

This chain uses TRBV27 with TRBJ2-1; perhaps TRBD2 as D (5 bases). This CDR3 has 15 amino acids. CDR1 MNHEY and CDR2 SMNVEV come from the germline V gene (reference sequence). Trimming stripped 6 bases from V and 2 bases from J, with 14 bases between. CDR3 coding DNA: TGTGCCAGCAGGACGTACGACGGGACCTACAATGAGCAGTTCTTC. Translation gives CASRTYDGTYNEQFF.

Many counts were recorded for this clonotype. The chain couples TRBV6-6 to TRBJ1-2; D remains ambiguous. V lost 10 bases and J lost 4, with 7 bases in between. This CDR3 spans 10 amino acids. Germline CDR1 is MNHNY and CDR2 is SVGAGI (reference sequence). The CDR3 loop is CATGPYGYTF. CDR3 nucleotide sequence: TGTGCCACTGGCCCCTATGGCTACACCTTC.

This rearrangement joins TRBV7-8 to TRBJ2-1; 8 bases map to TRBD1. Germline-derived CDR1 and CDR2 are SGHVS and FQNEAQ. After removal of 1 base from V and 2 bases from J, the junction contained 4 bases not matched to a gene. The CDR3 covers 16 residues. CDR3 in amino acids: CASSLDPDRAYNEQFF. In nucleotides, the CDR3 is TGTGCCAGCAGCTTAGATCCGGACAGGGCCTACAATGAGCAGTTCTTC.

V gene TRBV5-5 combines with J gene TRBJ2-5, with a possible D match to TRBD2 (6 bases). Germline CDR1 reads SGHKS; CDR2 reads YYEKEE (reference sequence). The CDR3 covers 14 residues. Trimming removed 4 bases at V and 4 bases at J, with 14 bases between. The CDR3: CASSPTDYLETQYF. The DNA for the CDR3 is TGTGCCAGCAGCCCCACGGACTACCTAGAGACCCAGTACTTC.

This clonotype was picked up a small number of times. The chain carries TRBV29-1 and TRBJ2-2; 9 bases are a match to TRBD1. This CDR3 is built from 15 residues. V shed 6 bases, J shed 6 bases, and the junction held 11 bases outside the gene matches. The germline CDR1 and CDR2 sequences are SQVTM and ANQGSEA. CDR3 amino acids: CSVPVQGAQPGELFF. Here the CDR3 DNA reads TGCAGCGTCCCTGTACAGGGGGCGCAACCCGGGGAGCTGTTTTTT.

The chain links TRBV7-2 to TRBJ2-1; 12 nucleotides align to TRBD2. From germline, CDR1 is SGHTA and CDR2 FQGNSA. The CDR3 runs 17 residues. The V and J ends lost 2 bases and 8 bases, in that order; junction bases with no gene match: 10. CDR3 residues: CASSLSLGTSGWYEQFF. The CDR3 DNA is TGTGCCAGCAGCTTATCCCTCGGGACTAGCGGGTGGTATGAGCAGTTCTTC.

The chain uses TRBV4-3 and TRBJ1-6; D perhaps matches TRBD1 (5 bases). CDR1 is LGHNA and CDR2 is YSLEER in the germline V gene. There are 16 residues in the CDR3. Trimming left V 4 bases short and J 6 bases short, with 16 bases between. The CDR3 DNA reads as TGCGCCAGCAGCCTAGGGGAGGGAAACGTTAATTCACCCCTCCACTTT. This sequence encodes CASSLGEGNVNSPLHF.

This clonotype was detected a few times. The genes are TRBV15 and TRBJ2-7, with D unresolved. The length of the CDR3 is 14 residues. Germline CDR1 reads LNHNV; CDR2 reads YYDKDF (reference sequence). The V end lost 0 bases, the J end lost 3 bases, and 9 bases lay between the germline ends. The CDR3 DNA reads TGTGCCACCAGCAGAGATTCAGGCCGCTACGAGCAGTACTTC. This sequence encodes CATSRDSGRYEQYF. The full variable domain, completed using reference TRBV15 and TRBJ2-7, is DAMVIQNPRYQVTQFGKPVTLSCSQTLNHNVMYWYQQKSSQAPKLLFHYYDKDFNNEADTPDNFQSRRPNTSFCFLDIRSPGLGDTAMYLCATSRDSGRYEQYFGPGTRLTVT.

Worth noting for this clonotype: A much more abundant neighbour one base away suggests this may be a read error. V usage is TRBV29-1 and J usage is TRBJ2-7; perhaps TRBD1 as D (5 bases). The CDR3 runs 11 residues. From germline, CDR1 is SQVTM and CDR2 ANQGSEA. CDR3 region: CNAGRDYEQYF. For the CDR3, the DNA is TGCAACGCCGGCAGGGACTACGAGCAGTACTTC.

This chain links TRBV7-8 with TRBJ1-4, with a possible D match to TRBD1 (5 bases). V was pared by 3 bases and J by 8 bases, with 13 bases between. In germline, CDR1 is SGHVS, CDR2 FQNEAQ. The CDR3 length is 14 residues. The CDR3 here is CASSFAGGEEKLFF. CDR3 sequence (DNA): TGTGCCAGCAGCTTTGCGGGGGGTGAAGAAAAACTGTTTTTT.

The sample holds many counts of this clonotype. The chain combines TRBV6-1 with TRBJ1-1, with D unclear. Between the trimmed V and J ends, which lost 0 bases and 7 bases, there was a span of 12 bases. Germline V gives CDR1 MNHNS, CDR2 SASEGT. The CDR3 extends over 14 amino acids. CDR3 protein: CASSEAGQQGEAFF. The CDR3 nucleotides read TGTGCCAGCAGTGAAGCTGGCCAGCAAGGTGAAGCTTTCTTT.

This clonotype was observed many times. The chain joins TRBV5-1 to TRBJ2-5; 9 bases agree with TRBD2. The CDR3 totals 14 residues. CDR1 and CDR2 from the germline V gene are SGHRS and YFSETQ. Germline trimming cut 7 bases from V and 5 bases from J; bases unmatched to any gene: 9. The CDR3 DNA reads as TGCGCCAGCTGGCTAGCGGGGATTGAGGAGACCCAGTACTTC. It encodes CASWLAGIEETQYF. The full variable domain, rest sourced from reference TRBV5-1 and TRBJ2-5, is KAGVTQTPRYLIKTRGQQVTLSCSPISGHRSVSWYQQTPGQGLQFLFEYFSETQRNKGNFPGRFSGRQFSNSRSEMNVSTLELGDSALYLCASWLAGIEETQYFGPGTRLLVL.

This clonotype was detected many times. V is TRBV29-1 and J is TRBJ2-2; a weak D match, TRBD1 (6 bases). The V gene's germline CDR1 is SQVTM and CDR2 ANQGSEA. The CDR3 contains 16 residues. V was clipped by 7 bases and J by 3 bases, with 21 bases between them. CDR3 in amino acids: CSAYLQGSWHTGELFF. The DNA of the CDR3 is TGCAGCGCTTATTTACAGGGAAGCTGGCACACCGGGGAGCTGTTTTTT.

This CDR3 reads CSARDPASGDYNEQFF. As DNA, the CDR3 is TGCAGTGCTAGAGATCCTGCTAGCGGGGACTACAATGAGCAGTTCTTC. This chain connects TRBV20-1 to TRBJ2-1; the match to TRBD2 covers 9 bases. The CDR3 spans 16 residues. V lost 0 bases, J lost 3 bases, and 6 bases stayed unmatched. Germline CDR1 reads DFQATT; CDR2 reads SNEGSKA (reference sequence).

The gene calls are TRBV7-9 and TRBJ2-7, with a weak D call TRBD2 (6 bases). Trimming took 5 bases from V and 3 from J, leaving 20 bases between them. Germline V gives CDR1 SEHNR, CDR2 FQNEAQ (reference sequence). The CDR3 runs to 16 residues. CDR3 loop: CASSAPQSPGVYEQYF. CDR3 bases: TGTGCCAGCAGCGCCCCCCAGAGCCCGGGAGTCTACGAGCAGTACTTC.

This clonotype occurred a few times. The chain is built from TRBV7-3 and TRBJ1-1; 12 nucleotides align to TRBD1. The germline V gene encodes CDR1 SGHTA and CDR2 FQGTGA. CDR3 length: 19 residues. The V and J ends lost 3 bases and 4 bases, in that order; junction bases with no gene match: 15. The CDR3 nucleotides are TGTGCCAGCAGCTTCGGGACAGGGGGCCTCTTTACCAGCGGCACTGAAGCTTTCTTT. It is translated as CASSFGTGGLFTSGTEAFF.

This clonotype was detected ten times or more. The gene calls are TRBV19 and TRBJ2-1; TRBD2 aligns across 13 bases. CDR3 length: 15 residues. V shed 4 bases, J shed 5 bases, and the junction held 2 bases outside the gene matches. The germline CDR1 and CDR2 sequences are LNHDA and SQIVND (reference sequence). CDR3 loop: CASSTGLAGDNEQFF. The CDR3 coding sequence is TGTGCCAGTAGTACCGGACTAGCGGGGGACAATGAGCAGTTCTTC.

This clonotype appeared a few times. V and J are TRBV11-2 and TRBJ2-5; 16 bases agree with TRBD2. Germline V gene data show CDR1 as SGHAT and CDR2 as FQNNGV. Trimming at V came to 4 bases and at J to 5 bases, leaving 7 bases not matched to a gene. The CDR3 is 17 residues long. CDR3 in DNA: TGTGCCAGCAGCTACGCCGGGACTAGCGGGAGGGCGGAGACCCAGTACTTC. As protein: CASSYAGTSGRAETQYF.

This clonotype was seen repeatedly, ten times or more. The CDR3 sequence is CASSLAPATSTDTQYF. The CDR3 DNA reads TGCGCCAGCAGCTTGGCCCCGGCTACAAGCACAGATACGCAGTATTTT. The chain employs TRBV5-1 and TRBJ2-3, with no clear D. The germline V gene encodes CDR1 SGHRS and CDR2 YFSETQ. The CDR3 is made up of 16 amino acids. V lost 0 bases, J lost 0 bases, and 11 bases lay in between.

This clonotype was observed many times. This chain uses TRBV20-1 with TRBJ2-3; D possibly uses TRBD1 or TRBD2 (5 bases each). The CDR3 is made up of 16 amino acids. The germline V and J ends were trimmed by 1 base and 3 bases, with 17 bases remaining between them. Germline V gene data show CDR1 as DFQATT and CDR2 as SNEGSKA (reference sequence). CDR3 nucleotide sequence: TGCAGTGCTAGAGTCTCACCCAGCTGGGGGACAGATACGCAGTATTTT. Translated, it gives CSARVSPSWGTDTQYF.

This clonotype was recorded a few times. This chain joins TRBV4-2 and TRBJ2-7; D call uncertain. The CDR3 extends over 15 amino acids. The germline V gene encodes CDR1 LGHNA and CDR2 YNFKEQ. Trimming cost V 0 bases and J 0 bases, with 9 bases left between them. Here the CDR3 reads CASSQEDQSSYEQYF. CDR3 DNA: TGTGCCAGCAGCCAAGAAGACCAATCCTCCTACGAGCAGTACTTC.

This clonotype was detected only a few times. This sequence joins TRBV29-1 and TRBJ2-1, with 15 bases matching TRBD2. The CDR3 is 16 residues long. Trimming cost V 3 bases and J 2 bases; bases outside gene matches: 2. Germline V gene data show CDR1 as SQVTM and CDR2 as ANQGSEA. CDR3: CSVEGTSGGPYNEQFF. CDR3 sequence (DNA): TGCAGCGTTGAGGGGACTAGCGGGGGGCCCTACAATGAGCAGTTCTTC.

The sample holds a few counts of this clonotype. The chain is built from TRBV4-2 and TRBJ1-1; no clear D. This CDR3 contains 14 residues. The V and J ends lost 4 bases and 1 base respectively, with 10 bases between them. Per the germline V gene, CDR1 is LGHNA and CDR2 is YNFKEQ. The chain's CDR3 is CASSRSTQNTEAFF. CDR3 in DNA: TGTGCCAGCAGCCGTTCGACACAGAACACTGAAGCTTTCTTT.

This clonotype was seen a few times. This chain connects TRBV5-4 to TRBJ2-1; 12 nucleotides line up with TRBD2. The CDR3 consists of 16 residues. Germline assignment: CDR1 SGHNT and CDR2 YYREEE (reference sequence). The V gene end was trimmed by 0 bases and the J gene end by 9 bases; junction bases not matched to a gene: 7. The CDR3 nucleotides read TGTGCCAGCAGCTTGGGTCGACTAGCGGGAGTAACTGAGCAGTTCTTC. Its translation is CASSLGRLAGVTEQFF. The variable domain in full, completed from reference TRBV5-4 and TRBJ2-1, reads ETGVTQSPTHLIKTRGQQVTLRCSSQSGHNTVSWYQQALGQGPQFIFQYYREEENGRGNFPPRFSGLQFPNYSSELNVNALELDDSALYLCASSLGRLAGVTEQFFGPGTRLTVL.

J is TRBJ1-1 and V is TRBV12-5; TRBD1 is a possible D gene (5 bases). The V gene's germline CDR1 is LGHNT and CDR2 FRNRAP. The CDR3 covers 15 residues. V was shortened by 6 bases and J by 3 bases, with 17 bases between the two germline ends. For the CDR3, the DNA is TGTGCTAGTGGCCGGGACCTGGGAGTAGACACTGAAGCTTTCTTT. Translating it yields CASGRDLGVDTEAFF.

The chain links TRBV4-2 to TRBJ2-7; D remains unclear. The germline V gene has CDR1 LGHNA and CDR2 YNFKEQ. V was shortened by 1 base and J by 2 bases, with 6 bases between the two germline ends. This CDR3 is 13 amino acids long. The CDR3 reads CASSQGPTYEQYF. The CDR3 DNA follows: TGTGCCAGCAGCCAAGGCCCAACCTACGAGCAGTACTTC.

Many counts were recorded for this clonotype. This chain joins TRBV20-1 and TRBJ1-1; no clear D. The CDR3 runs 12 residues. Germline CDR1 DFQATT, CDR2 SNEGSKA (reference sequence). The germline V and J ends were trimmed by 1 base and 1 base, with 4 bases remaining between them. The CDR3 nucleotides are TGCAGTGCTAGAGGGGGGAACACTGAAGCTTTCTTT. Its protein is CSARGGNTEAFF.

The sample holds a few counts of this clonotype. CDR3 DNA sequence: TGTGCCAGCAGCTTGGAGGGGACGGGCACCGGGGAGCTGTTTTTT. It encodes CASSLEGTGTGELFF. The rearrangement links TRBV5-5 to TRBJ2-2, with D perhaps assigned TRBD1 or TRBD2 (5 bases each). This CDR3 is built from 15 residues. The ends were cut back, 0 bases at V and 4 bases at J, with 10 bases in the middle. Germline CDR1 reads SGHKS; CDR2 reads YYEKEE (reference sequence). Full variable domain (remainder filled in from reference TRBV5-5 and TRBJ2-2): DAGVTQSPTHLIKTRGQQVTLRCSPISGHKSVSWYQQVLGQGPQFIFQYYEKEERGRGNFPDRFSARQFPNYSSELNVNALLLGDSALYLCASSLEGTGTGELFFGEGSRLTVL.

The chain employs TRBV6-5 and TRBJ1-2, with D possibly being TRBD1 (6 bases). The V gene's germline CDR1 is MNHEY and CDR2 SVGAGI. The CDR3 has 15 amino acids. With 0 bases removed from V and 4 bases from J, the gap between germline ends came to 12 bases. The CDR3 region has the DNA TGTGCCAGCAGTTACTCCGGTACAGGGACCTATGGCTACACCTTC. Translated, it gives CASSYSGTGTYGYTF.